This T cell receptor (beta chain) was captured by sequencing in a study of beta chain features in type 1 diabetes. Study outcomes and limitations: Using cDNA template may skew counts toward highly expressing activated cells.

Each sorted population was over 98% pure. For this clone: Its antigen is unknown.

Every bit of the isolated RNA underwent reverse transcription, so sequencing read expressed TCRB transcripts. The table came from immunoSEQ multiplex PCR; TCRdb's copy has only in-frame clones and leaves some out. The table shows around 350,000 clones, with over 9.5% occurring only once. The junction had 9 bases not matched to a gene; V was cut back by 7 bases and J by 6 bases. CDR1 is MNHEY, CDR2 SMNVEV, per germline (reference sequence). This CDR3 contains 14 residues. What was sequenced was naive CD4+ T cells from blood. V gene TRBV27 combines with J gene TRBJ2-1; 7 bases align to TRBD2. The sequence came from a man younger than 35 in good health. This CDR3 is CASTPRGGPNEQFF. The CDR3 nucleotides read TGTGCCAGCACCCCCCGGGGAGGGCCCAATGAGCAGTTCTTC.